This T cell receptor (beta chain) was recovered during a study of blood T cell repertoires in COVID-19 (TCRdb year 2020). Study-wide context: Samples from collaborators originated in the United States, Italy and Spain and spanned both the acute and convalescent phases of COVID-19. The material from the prospective study consisted of cDNA or gDNA derived from T cells, B-cell-depleted T cells, or PBMCs. Deeply sampled blood TCRbeta repertoires from subjects exposed to, actively infected with, or recovered from COVID-19 were included in the dataset. The repertoires were released in a freely available public database intended as a resource for research on the immune response to SARS-CoV-2. Samples came from the ongoing ImmuneRACE study (first 160 participants) plus 1,254 subjects from 6 global collaborators. Sample metadata almost always included a de-identified subject ID, COVID-19 status, age in years and sex. HLA class I and class II types, where available, came from metadata supplied by the sample provider rather than from assay-based typing.

A second Seattle source provided samples from volunteer blood donors who had recovered from COVID-19. Collaborating institutions collected whole blood in K2EDTA tubes following their own protocols. For TCRbeta analysis, collaborators shipped samples as frozen whole blood, isolated PBMCs, or DNA extracted from either of those sample types. The study at large found these results: The quantity of clinical and demographic metadata differed by source and by participant and was supplied without curation.

In the case of this clone: Its recognized antigen is unknown. One base away there is no much larger clone; base qualities are not given.

TCRbeta CDR3 regions were amplified from genomic DNA using the immunoSEQ Assay, a bias-controlled multiplex PCR. The authors' pipeline ran thus. The number of nucleated cells in each sample was estimated by amplification of reference gene primers within the assay. To quantify the absolute abundance of each unique TCRbeta CDR3 rearrangement, sequence reads were collapsed and filtered. For each sample, productive Simpson clonality was calculated by taking the square root of Simpson's diversity index across productive rearrangements. The table was pulled from immuneACCESS by TCRdb, which kept in-frame rearrangements only. Such tables lose some clones; where checked, under half of the loss comes from unresolved V genes, and the rest has no known cause. V, J and clone size reflect that table, while D and trimming were determined from the DNA. For this sample the table gives approximately 250,000 clones, of which approximately 90% were detected only once. Jointly, the top ten make up approximately 2.1% of the sample.

V is trimmed back by 1 base and J by 3 bases, and the junction contains 6 bases that no gene match accounts for. The CDR3 numbers 17 residues from cysteine through phenylalanine. Left in the record is the CDR3 DNA by itself, 51 bases read in frame from the first base. The germline V gene specifies LGHNA as CDR1 and YNFKEQ as CDR2. Material: peripheral blood. The chain couples TRBV4-2 to TRBJ1-3; 10 nucleotides in the junction match TRBD1. The sequence derives from a man younger than 40 who had recovered from COVID-19. The sequenced DNA is TGTGCCAGCAGCCAAGTTAGACAGGGGGCAGGTGGAAACACCATATATTTT. It encodes CASSQVRQGAGGNTIYF.